This T cell receptor (beta chain) came from a study of OX40 agonist ivuxolimab in advanced cancers. Study-level background: Three patients, one with hepatocellular carcinoma and two with cutaneous melanoma, responded partially.

The data were produced by immunoSEQ multiplex PCR, yet TCRdb's version contains in-frame clones alone and is incomplete. Of approximately 74,000 clones in the sample, about 90% were seen once. V was shortened by 2 bases and J by 2 bases, with 11 bases between the two germline ends. Germline CDR1 reads SGHVS; CDR2 reads FNYEAQ. The CDR3 covers 15 residues. This specimen consisted of CD4+ or CD8+ T cells sorted from blood, obtained in a trial of the OX40 agonist ivuxolimab. The chain joins TRBV7-6 to TRBJ2-3; tentative D call: TRBD1 (7 bases). The source is an adult with an advanced solid tumor such as melanoma, head and neck, liver or kidney cancer. Here the CDR3 DNA reads TGTGCCAGCAGCTTAAGACAGGGACTCACAGATACGCAGTATTTT. Its protein product is CASSLRQGLTDTQYF.